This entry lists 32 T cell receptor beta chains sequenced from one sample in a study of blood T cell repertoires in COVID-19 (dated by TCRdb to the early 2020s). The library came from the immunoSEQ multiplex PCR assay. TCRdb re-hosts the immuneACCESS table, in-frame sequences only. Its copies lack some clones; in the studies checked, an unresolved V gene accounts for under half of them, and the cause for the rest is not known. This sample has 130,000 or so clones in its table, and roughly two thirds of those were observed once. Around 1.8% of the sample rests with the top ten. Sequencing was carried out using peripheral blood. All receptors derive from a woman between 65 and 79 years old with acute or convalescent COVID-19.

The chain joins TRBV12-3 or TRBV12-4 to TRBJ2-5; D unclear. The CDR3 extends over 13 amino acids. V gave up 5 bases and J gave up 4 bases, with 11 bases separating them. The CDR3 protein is CASSRLGGETQYF. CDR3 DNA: TGTGCCAGCAGTCGTCTAGGCGGAGAGACCCAGTACTTC.

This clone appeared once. CDR3 region: CASTLVFGGTEAFF. The CDR3 bases are TGTGCCAGTACTCTGGTATTCGGGGGTACTGAAGCTTTCTTT. V usage is TRBV19 and J usage is TRBJ1-1, with TRBD1 as a possible D gene (5 bases). The CDR3 extends over 14 amino acids. Germline V gene data show CDR1 as LNHDA and CDR2 as SQIVND (reference sequence). V was clipped by 7 bases and J by 5 bases, with 17 bases between them.

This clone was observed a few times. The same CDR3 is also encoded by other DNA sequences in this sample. CDR3 in DNA: TGTGCCACCAGCAGAGGGGGGACAGTAGAAGCTTTCTTT. Amino acid sequence: CATSRGGTVEAFF. The chain uses TRBV15 and TRBJ1-1; TRBD1 matches at 7 bases. CDR1 is LNHNV, CDR2 YYDKDF, per germline (reference sequence). The CDR3 is 13 amino acids. Trimming removed 1 base from V and 8 bases from J; junction bases left unmatched: 4.

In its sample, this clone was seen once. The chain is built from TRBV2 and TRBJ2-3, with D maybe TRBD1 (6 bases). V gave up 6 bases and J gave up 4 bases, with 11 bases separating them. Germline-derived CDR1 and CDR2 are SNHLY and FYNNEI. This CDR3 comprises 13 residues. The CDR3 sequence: CASRTTGSDTQYF. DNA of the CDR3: TGTGCCAGCAGAACCACAGGGTCAGATACGCAGTATTTT.

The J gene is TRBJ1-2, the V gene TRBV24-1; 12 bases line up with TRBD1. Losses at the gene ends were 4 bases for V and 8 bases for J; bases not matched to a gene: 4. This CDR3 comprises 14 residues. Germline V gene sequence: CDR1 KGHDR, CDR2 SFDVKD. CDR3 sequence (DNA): TGTGCCACCAGTGAGGGACAGGGGGCAGACGGCTACACCTTC. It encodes CATSEGQGADGYTF.

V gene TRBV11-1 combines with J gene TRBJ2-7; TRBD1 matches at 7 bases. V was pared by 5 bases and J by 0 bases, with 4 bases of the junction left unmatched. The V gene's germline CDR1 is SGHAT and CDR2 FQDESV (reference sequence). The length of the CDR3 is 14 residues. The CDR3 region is CASSRRQGSYEQYF. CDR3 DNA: TGTGCCAGCAGCCGACGACAGGGCTCCTACGAGCAGTACTTC.

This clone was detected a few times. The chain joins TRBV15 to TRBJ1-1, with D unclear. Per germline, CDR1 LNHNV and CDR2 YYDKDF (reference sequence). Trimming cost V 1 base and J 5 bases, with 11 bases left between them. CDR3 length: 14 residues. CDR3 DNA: TGTGCCACCAGCAGAGGGGGAGGAAATACTGAAGCTTTCTTT. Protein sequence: CATSRGGGNTEAFF.

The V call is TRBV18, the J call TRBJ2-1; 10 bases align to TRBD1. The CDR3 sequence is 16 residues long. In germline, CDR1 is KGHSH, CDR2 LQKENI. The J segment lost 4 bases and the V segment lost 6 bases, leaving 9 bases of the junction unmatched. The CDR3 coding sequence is TGTGCCAGCTCGAGCGCCGACAGGGGGCGTTACAATGAGCAGTTCTTC. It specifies CASSSADRGRYNEQFF.

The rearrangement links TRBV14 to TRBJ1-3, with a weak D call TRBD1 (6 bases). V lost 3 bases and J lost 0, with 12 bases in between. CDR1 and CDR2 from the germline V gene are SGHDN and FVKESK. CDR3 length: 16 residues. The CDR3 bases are TGTGCCAGCAGCCAGAGCGGGACAAACTCTGGAAACACCATATATTTT. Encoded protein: CASSQSGTNSGNTIYF.

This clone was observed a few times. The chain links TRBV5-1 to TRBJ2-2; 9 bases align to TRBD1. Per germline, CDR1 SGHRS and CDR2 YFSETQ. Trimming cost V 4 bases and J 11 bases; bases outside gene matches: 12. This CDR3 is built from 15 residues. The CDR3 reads CASSPDGQGLTELFF. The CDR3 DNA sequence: TGCGCCAGCAGCCCTGATGGACAGGGGTTAACCGAGCTGTTTTTT.

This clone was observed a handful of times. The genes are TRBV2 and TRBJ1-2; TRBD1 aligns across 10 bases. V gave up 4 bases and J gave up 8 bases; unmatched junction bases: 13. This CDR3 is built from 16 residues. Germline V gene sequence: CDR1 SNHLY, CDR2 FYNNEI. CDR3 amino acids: CASSVLRDRGTRGYTF. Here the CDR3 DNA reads TGTGCCAGCAGTGTACTCCGGGACAGGGGCACCCGAGGCTACACCTTC. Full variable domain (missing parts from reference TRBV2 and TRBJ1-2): EPEVTQTPSHQVTQMGQEVILRCVPISNHLYFYWYRQILGQKVEFLVSFYNNEISEKSEIFDDQFSVERPDGSNFTLKIRSTKLEDSAMYFCASSVLRDRGTRGYTFGSGTRLTVV.

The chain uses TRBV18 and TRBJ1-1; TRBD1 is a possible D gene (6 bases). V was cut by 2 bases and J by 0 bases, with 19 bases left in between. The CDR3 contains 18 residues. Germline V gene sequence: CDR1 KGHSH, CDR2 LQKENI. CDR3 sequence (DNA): TGTGCCAGCTCACCAAGGTCCACAGGGAGAGGGATGAACACTGAAGCTTTCTTT. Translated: CASSPRSTGRGMNTEAFF.

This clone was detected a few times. CDR3 sequence (DNA): TGTGCCAGCAGCGTAGCTGGGGCGACAGAAACACCCCTCCACTTT. Translated: CASSVAGATETPLHF. V usage is TRBV9 and J usage is TRBJ1-6; a weak D match, TRBD1 (5 bases). This CDR3 has 15 residues. Germline loops: CDR1 SGDLS, CDR2 YYNGEE. V lost 0 bases to trimming and J lost 11 bases, with 15 bases between them.

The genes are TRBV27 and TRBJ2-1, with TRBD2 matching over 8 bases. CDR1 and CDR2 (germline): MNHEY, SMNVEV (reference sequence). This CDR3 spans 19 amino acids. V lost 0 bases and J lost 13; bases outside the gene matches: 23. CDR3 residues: CASSLSDPLKRELLTKQFF. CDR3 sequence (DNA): TGTGCCAGCAGTTTATCTGACCCTCTAAAGCGGGAGTTACTGACAAAACAGTTCTTC.

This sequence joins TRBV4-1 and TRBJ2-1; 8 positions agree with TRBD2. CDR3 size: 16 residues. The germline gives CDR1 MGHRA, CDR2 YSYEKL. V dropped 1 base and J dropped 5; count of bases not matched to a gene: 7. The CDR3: CASSQGPGGSNNEQFF. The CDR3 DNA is TGCGCCAGCAGCCAAGGGCCGGGGGGGTCCAACAATGAGCAGTTCTTC.

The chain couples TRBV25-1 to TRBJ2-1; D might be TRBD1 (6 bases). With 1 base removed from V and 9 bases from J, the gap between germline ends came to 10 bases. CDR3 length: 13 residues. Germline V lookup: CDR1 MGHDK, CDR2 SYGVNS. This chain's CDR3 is CASSESRGGEQFF. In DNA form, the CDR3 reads TGTGCCAGCAGTGAATCTAGAGGGGGTGAGCAGTTCTTC.

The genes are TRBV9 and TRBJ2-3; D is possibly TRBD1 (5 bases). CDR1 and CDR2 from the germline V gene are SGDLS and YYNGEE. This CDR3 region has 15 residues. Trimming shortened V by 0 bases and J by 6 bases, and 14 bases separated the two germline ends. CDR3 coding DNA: TGTGCCAGCAGCGTAGGTGGACACAAAGAGGATACGCAGTATTTT. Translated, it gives CASSVGGHKEDTQYF.

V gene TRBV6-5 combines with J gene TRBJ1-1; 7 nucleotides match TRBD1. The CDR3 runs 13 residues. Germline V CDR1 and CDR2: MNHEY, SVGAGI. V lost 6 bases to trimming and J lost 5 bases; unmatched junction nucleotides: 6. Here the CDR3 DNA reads TGTGCCAGCAGGACACAGGGGAATACTGAAGCTTTCTTT. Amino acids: CASRTQGNTEAFF.

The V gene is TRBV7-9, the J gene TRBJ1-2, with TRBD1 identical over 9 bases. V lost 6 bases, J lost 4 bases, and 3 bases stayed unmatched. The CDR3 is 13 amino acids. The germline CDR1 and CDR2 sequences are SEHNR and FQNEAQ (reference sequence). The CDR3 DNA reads TGTGCCAGCAGTACAGGGGGCTCCTATGGCTACACCTTC. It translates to CASSTGGSYGYTF.

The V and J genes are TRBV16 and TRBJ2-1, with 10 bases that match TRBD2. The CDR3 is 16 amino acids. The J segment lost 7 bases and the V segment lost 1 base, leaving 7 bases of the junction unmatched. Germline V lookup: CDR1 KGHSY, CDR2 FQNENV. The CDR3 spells CASSQWKRGGRNEQFF. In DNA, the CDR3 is TGTGCCAGCAGCCAATGGAAGCGGGGGGGCCGAAATGAGCAGTTCTTC.

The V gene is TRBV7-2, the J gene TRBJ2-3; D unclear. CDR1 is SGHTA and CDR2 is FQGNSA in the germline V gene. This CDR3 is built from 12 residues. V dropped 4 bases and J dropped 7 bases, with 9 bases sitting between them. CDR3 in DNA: TGTGCCAGCAGCTCCCTCCGGTATACGCAGTATTTT. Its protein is CASSSLRYTQYF.

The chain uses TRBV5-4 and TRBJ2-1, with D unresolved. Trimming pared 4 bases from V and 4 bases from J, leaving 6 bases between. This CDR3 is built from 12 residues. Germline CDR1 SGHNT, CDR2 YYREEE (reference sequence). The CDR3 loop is CASSPGYNEQFF. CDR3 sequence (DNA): TGTGCCAGCAGCCCAGGATACAATGAGCAGTTCTTC.

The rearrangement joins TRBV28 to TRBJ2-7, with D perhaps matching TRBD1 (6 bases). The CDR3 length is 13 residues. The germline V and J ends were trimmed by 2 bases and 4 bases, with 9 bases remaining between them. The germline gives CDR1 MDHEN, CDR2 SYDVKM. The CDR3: CASSLETGYEQYF. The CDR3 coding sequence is TGTGCCAGCAGTTTAGAGACAGGTTACGAGCAGTACTTC.

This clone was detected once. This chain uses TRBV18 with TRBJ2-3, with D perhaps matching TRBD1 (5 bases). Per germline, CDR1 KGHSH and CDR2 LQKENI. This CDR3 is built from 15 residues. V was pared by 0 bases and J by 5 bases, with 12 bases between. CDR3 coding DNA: TGTGCCAGCTCACCACCGGTCAGGGTGGTAGATACGCAGTATTTT. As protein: CASSPPVRVVDTQYF.

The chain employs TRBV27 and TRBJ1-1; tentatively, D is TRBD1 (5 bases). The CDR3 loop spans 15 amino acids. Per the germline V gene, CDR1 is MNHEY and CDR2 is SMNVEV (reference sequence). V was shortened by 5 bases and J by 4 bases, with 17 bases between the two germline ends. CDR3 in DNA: TGTGCCAGCAGTCCCCAAAGCCGGGGGGGCACTGAAGCTTTCTTT. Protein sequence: CASSPQSRGGTEAFF.

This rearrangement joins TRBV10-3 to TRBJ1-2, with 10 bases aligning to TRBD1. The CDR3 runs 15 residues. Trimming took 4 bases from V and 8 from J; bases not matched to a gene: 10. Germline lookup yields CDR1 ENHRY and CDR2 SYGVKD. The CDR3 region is CAISGRTGGREGYTF. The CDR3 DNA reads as TGTGCCATCAGTGGTAGGACAGGGGGAAGGGAAGGCTACACCTTC.

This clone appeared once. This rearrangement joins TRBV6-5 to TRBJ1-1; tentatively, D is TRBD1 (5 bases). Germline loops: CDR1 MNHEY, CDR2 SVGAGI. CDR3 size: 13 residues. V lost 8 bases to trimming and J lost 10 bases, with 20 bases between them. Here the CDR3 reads CASLKRGSIRAFF. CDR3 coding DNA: TGTGCCAGCCTCAAAAGGGGATCTATCCGAGCTTTCTTT.

In DNA form, the CDR3 reads TGTGCCAGCAGTCGGCGGGGGGGTGAACAGCCCCAGCATTTT. Its translation is CASSRRGGEQPQHF. This sequence joins TRBV27 and TRBJ1-5; D may be TRBD1 (5 bases). Looked up from germline, CDR1 is MNHEY and CDR2 is SMNVEV (reference sequence). CDR3 length: 14 amino acids. Trimming took off 5 bases at V and 7 bases at J, with 15 bases between the two ends.

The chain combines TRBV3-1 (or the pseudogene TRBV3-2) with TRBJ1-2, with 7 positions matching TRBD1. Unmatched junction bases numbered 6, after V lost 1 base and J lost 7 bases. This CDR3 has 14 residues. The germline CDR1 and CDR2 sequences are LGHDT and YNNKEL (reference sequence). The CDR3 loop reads CASSQGQGVGGYTF. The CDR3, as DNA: TGTGCCAGCAGCCAAGGACAGGGAGTCGGTGGCTACACCTTC.

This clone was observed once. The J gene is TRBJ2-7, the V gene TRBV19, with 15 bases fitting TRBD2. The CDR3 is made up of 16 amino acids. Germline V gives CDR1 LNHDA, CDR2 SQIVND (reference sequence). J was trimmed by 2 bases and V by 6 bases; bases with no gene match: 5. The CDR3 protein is CASSPGLAGGAYEQYF. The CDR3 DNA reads TGTGCCAGTAGCCCGGGACTAGCGGGAGGAGCCTACGAGCAGTACTTC.

The CDR3 protein is CASSQQDRANEKLFF. The CDR3 DNA is TGCGCCAGCAGCCAACAGGACAGGGCAAATGAAAAACTGTTTTTT. The chain carries TRBV4-1 and TRBJ1-4, with TRBD1 identical over 8 bases. The CDR3 extends over 15 amino acids. Per germline, CDR1 MGHRA and CDR2 YSYEKL. With V trimmed by 2 bases and J by 5 bases, 4 bases remained unmatched.

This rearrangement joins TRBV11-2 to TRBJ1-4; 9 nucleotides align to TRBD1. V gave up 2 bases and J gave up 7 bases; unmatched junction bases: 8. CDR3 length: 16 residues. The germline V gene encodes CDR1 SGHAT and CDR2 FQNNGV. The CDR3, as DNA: TGTGCCAGCAGCTTAAATCCGGGACAGGGCGCTGAAAAACTGTTTTTT. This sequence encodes CASSLNPGQGAEKLFF.